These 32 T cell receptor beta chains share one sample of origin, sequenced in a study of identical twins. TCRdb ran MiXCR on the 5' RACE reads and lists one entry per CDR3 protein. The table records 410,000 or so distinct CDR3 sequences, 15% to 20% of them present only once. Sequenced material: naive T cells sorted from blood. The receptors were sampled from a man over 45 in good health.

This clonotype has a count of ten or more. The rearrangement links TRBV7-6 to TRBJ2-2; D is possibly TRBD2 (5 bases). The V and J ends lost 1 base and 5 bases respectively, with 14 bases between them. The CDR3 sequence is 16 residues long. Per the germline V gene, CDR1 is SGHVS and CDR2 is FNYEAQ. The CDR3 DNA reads TGTGCCAGCAGCTTAGAGGGAGACCTAATGACCGGGGAGCTGTTTTTT. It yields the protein CASSLEGDLMTGELFF. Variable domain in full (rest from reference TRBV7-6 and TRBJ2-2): GAGVSQSPRYKVTKRGQDVALRCDPISGHVSLYWYRQALGQGPEFLTYFNYEAQQDKSGLPNDRFSAERPEGSISTLTIQRTEQRDSAMYRCASSLEGDLMTGELFFGEGSRLTVL.

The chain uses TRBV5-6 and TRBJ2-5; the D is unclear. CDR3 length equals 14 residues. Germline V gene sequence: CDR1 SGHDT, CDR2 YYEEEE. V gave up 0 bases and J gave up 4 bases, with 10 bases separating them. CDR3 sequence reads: CASSLAAARETQYF. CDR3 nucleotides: TGTGCCAGCAGCTTGGCGGCGGCGAGAGAGACCCAGTACTTC.

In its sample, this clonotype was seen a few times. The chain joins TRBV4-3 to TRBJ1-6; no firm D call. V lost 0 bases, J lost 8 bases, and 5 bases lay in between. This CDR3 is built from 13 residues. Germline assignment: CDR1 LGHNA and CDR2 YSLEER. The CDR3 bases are TGCGCCAGCAGCCAAGATATTGATTCACCCCTCCACTTT. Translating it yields CASSQDIDSPLHF.

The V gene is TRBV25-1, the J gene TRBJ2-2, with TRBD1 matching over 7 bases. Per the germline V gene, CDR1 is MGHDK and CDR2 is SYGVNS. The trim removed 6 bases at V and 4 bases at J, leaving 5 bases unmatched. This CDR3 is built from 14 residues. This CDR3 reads CASSWGQFTGELFF. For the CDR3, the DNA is TGTGCCAGCAGCTGGGGACAGTTCACCGGGGAGCTGTTTTTT.

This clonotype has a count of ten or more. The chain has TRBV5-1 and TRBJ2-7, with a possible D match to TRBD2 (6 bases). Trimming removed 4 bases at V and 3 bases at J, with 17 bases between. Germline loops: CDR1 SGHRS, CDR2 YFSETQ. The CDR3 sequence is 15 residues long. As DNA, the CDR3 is TGCGCCAGCAGCCCCTATGGAGGGAGCTACTACGAGCAGTACTTC. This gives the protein CASSPYGGSYYEQYF.

The CDR3 region is CASSSLQTARAFF. CDR3 nucleotides: TGTGCCAGCAGCTCTCTACAGACAGCTCGAGCTTTCTTT. The V gene is TRBV11-2, the J gene TRBJ1-1, with D tentatively TRBD1 (5 bases). This CDR3 comprises 13 residues. Germline-derived CDR1 and CDR2 are SGHAT and FQNNGV. The V end was cut by 4 bases, the J end by 10 bases, with 16 bases between. Filled out from reference TRBV11-2 and TRBJ1-1, the complete variable domain reads EAGVAQSPRYKIIEKRQSVAFWCNPISGHATLYWYQQILGQGPKLLIQFQNNGVVDDSQLPKDRFSAERLKGVDSTLKIQPAKLEDSAVYLCASSSLQTARAFFGQGTRLTVV.

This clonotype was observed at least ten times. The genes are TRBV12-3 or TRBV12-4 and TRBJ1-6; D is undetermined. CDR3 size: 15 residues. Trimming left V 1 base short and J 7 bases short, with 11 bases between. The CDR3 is CASSLGPQGNSPLHF. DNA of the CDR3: TGTGCCAGCAGTTTAGGGCCCCAAGGAAATTCACCCCTCCACTTT.

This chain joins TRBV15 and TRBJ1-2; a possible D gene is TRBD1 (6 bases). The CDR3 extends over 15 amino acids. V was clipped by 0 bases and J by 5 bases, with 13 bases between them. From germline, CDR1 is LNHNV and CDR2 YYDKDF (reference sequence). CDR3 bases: TGTGCCACCAGCAGAGAGATTAGGGGGGCTTATGGCTACACCTTC. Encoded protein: CATSREIRGAYGYTF.

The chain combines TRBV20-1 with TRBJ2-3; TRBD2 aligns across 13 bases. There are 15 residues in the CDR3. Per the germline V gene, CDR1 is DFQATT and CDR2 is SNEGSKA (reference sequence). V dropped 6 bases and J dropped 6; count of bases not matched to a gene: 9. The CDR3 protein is CSAPTSGRTMDTQYF. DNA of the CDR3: TGCAGTGCCCCGACTAGCGGGAGGACAATGGATACGCAGTATTTT.

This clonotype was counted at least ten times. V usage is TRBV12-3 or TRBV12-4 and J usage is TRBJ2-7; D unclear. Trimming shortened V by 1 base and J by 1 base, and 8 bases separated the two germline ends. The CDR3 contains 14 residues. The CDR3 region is CASSLGGESYEQYF. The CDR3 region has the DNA TGTGCCAGCAGTTTAGGCGGAGAGTCCTACGAGCAGTACTTC.

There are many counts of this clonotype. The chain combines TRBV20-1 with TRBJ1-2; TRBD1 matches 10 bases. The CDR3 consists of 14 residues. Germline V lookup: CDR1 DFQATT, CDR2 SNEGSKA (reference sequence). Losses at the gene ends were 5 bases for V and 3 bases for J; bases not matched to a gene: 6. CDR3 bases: TGCAGTGCTGTTGCGACAGGGGGCGACTATGGCTACACCTTC. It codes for CSAVATGGDYGYTF.

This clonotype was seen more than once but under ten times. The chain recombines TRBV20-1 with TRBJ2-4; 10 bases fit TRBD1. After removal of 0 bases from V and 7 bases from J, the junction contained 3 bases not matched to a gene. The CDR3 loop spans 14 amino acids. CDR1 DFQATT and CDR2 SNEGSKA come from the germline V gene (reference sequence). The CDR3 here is CSARDDRGPNIQYF. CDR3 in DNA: TGCAGTGCTAGAGACGACAGGGGGCCGAACATTCAGTACTTC.

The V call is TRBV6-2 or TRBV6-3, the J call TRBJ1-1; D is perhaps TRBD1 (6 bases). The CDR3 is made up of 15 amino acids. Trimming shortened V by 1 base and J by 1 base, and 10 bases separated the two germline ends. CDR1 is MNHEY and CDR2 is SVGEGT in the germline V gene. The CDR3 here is CASSYLQGSNTEAFF. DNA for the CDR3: TGTGCCAGCAGTTACTTACAGGGCTCGAACACTGAAGCTTTCTTT.

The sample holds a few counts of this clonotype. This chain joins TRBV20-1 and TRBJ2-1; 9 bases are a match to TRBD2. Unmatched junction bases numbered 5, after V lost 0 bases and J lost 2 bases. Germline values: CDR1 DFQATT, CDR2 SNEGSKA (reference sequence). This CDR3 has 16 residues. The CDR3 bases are TGCAGTGCTAGAGATGAGGCTAGCGGGACCTACAATGAGCAGTTCTTC. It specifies CSARDEASGTYNEQFF.

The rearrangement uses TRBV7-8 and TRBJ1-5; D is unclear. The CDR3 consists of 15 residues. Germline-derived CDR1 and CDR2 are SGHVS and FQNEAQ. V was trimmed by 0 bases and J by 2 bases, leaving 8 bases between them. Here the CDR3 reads CASSLATRGNQPQHF. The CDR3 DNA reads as TGTGCCAGCAGCTTAGCGACGAGGGGCAATCAGCCCCAGCATTTT.

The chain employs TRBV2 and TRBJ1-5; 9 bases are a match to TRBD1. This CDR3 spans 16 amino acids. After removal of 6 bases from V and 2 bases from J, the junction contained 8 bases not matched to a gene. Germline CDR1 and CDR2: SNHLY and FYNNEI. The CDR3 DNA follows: TGTGCCAGCAGACCAATACAGGGGGCACGCAATCAGCCCCAGCATTTT. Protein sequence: CASRPIQGARNQPQHF.

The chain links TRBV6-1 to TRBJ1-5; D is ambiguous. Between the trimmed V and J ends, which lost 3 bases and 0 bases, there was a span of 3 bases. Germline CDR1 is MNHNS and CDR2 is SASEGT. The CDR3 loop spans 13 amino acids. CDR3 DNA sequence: TGTGCCAGCAGTGATGATAGCAATCAGCCCCAGCATTTT. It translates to CASSDDSNQPQHF.

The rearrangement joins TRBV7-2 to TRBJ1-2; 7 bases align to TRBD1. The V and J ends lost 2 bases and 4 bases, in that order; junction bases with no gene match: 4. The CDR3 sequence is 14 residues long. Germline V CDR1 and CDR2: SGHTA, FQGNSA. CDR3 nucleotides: TGTGCCAGCAGCTTATCCGGGACAGTCTATGGCTACACCTTC. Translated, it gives CASSLSGTVYGYTF.

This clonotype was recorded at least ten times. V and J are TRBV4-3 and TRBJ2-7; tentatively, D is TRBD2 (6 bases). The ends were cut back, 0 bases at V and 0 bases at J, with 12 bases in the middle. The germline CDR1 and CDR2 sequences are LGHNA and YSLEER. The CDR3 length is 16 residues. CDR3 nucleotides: TGCGCCAGCAGCCAAGATCCCGGTAGCGGCTCCTACGAGCAGTACTTC. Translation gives CASSQDPGSGSYEQYF.

The CDR3 here is CASSFVYYEQYF. The CDR3, as DNA: TGTGCCAGCAGCTTCGTCTACTACGAGCAGTACTTC. The chain employs TRBV11-2 and TRBJ2-7; the D is unclear. The CDR3 covers 12 residues. Germline lookup yields CDR1 SGHAT and CDR2 FQNNGV. V lost 3 bases to trimming and J lost 3 bases, with 6 bases between them.

CDR3 sequence (DNA): TGTGCCACCAGCAGTGGCAGGGGTGATTACGAGCAGTACTTC. Protein product: CATSSGRGDYEQYF. This chain joins TRBV15 and TRBJ2-7; a possible D gene is TRBD1 (6 bases). Germline V gene lookup returns CDR1 LNHNV and CDR2 YYDKDF (reference sequence). The CDR3 is made up of 14 amino acids. Trimming removed 3 bases from V and 4 bases from J, with 13 bases in between. Full variable domain (missing parts from reference TRBV15 and TRBJ2-7): DAMVIQNPRYQVTQFGKPVTLSCSQTLNHNVMYWYQQKSSQAPKLLFHYYDKDFNNEADTPDNFQSRRPNTSFCFLDIRSPGLGDTAMYLCATSSGRGDYEQYFGPGTRLTVT.

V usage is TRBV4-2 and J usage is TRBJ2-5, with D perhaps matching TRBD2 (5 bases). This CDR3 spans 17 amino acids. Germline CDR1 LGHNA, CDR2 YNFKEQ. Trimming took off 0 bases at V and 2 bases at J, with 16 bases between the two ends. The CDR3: CASSQESRRASQETQYF. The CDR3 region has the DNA TGTGCCAGCAGCCAAGAGAGCAGGCGGGCCTCTCAAGAGACCCAGTACTTC.

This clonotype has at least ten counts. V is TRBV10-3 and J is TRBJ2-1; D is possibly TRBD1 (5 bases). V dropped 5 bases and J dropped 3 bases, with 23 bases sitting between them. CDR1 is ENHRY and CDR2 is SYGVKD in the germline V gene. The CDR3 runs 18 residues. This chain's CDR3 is CAISPTPRVVVSYNEQFF. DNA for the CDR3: TGTGCCATCAGTCCTACTCCCAGGGTAGTCGTGAGCTACAATGAGCAGTTCTTC.

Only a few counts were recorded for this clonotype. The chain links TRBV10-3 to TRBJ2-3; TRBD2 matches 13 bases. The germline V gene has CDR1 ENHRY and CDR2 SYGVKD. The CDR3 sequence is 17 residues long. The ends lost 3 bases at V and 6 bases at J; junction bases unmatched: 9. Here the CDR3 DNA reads TGTGCCATCAGTGACCCCGGGACTAGCGGGGACGCTGATACGCAGTATTTT. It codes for CAISDPGTSGDADTQYF.

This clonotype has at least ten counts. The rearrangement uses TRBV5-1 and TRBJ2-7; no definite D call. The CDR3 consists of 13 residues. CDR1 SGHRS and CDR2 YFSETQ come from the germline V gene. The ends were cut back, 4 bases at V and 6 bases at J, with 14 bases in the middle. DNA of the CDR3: TGCGCCAGCAGCCCGGAAGGCCAAGCCGAGCAGTACTTC. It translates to CASSPEGQAEQYF. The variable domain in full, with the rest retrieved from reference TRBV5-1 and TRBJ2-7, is KAGVTQTPRYLIKTRGQQVTLSCSPISGHRSVSWYQQTPGQGLQFLFEYFSETQRNKGNFPGRFSGRQFSNSRSEMNVSTLELGDSALYLCASSPEGQAEQYFGPGTRLTVT.

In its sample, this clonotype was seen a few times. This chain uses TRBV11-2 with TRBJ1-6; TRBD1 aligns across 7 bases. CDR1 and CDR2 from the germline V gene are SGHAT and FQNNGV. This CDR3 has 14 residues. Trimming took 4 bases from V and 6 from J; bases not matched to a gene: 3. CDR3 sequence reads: CASSSDRANSPLHF. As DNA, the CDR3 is TGTGCCAGCAGCTCCGACAGGGCTAATTCACCCCTCCACTTT.

CDR3 sequence: CAIRVSRTEAFF. DNA for the CDR3: TGTGCCATCAGAGTTAGTCGGACTGAAGCTTTCTTT. The V call is TRBV10-3, the J call TRBJ1-1; D is unresolved. In germline, CDR1 is ENHRY, CDR2 SYGVKD. This CDR3 is built from 12 residues. With 6 bases removed from V and 5 bases from J, the gap between germline ends came to 10 bases.

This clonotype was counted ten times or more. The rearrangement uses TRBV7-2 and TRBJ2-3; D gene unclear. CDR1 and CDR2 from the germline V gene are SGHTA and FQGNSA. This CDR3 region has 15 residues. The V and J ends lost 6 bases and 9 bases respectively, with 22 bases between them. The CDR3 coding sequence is TGTGCCAGCAGTCCAGGCGGTCTCTCCCGGATAACGCAGTATTTT. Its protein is CASSPGGLSRITQYF.

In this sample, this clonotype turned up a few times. As DNA, the CDR3 is TGCAGTGCTAGATCCTGGGACGGCTCCTACGAGCAGTACTTC. Protein: CSARSWDGSYEQYF. The genes are TRBV20-1 and TRBJ2-7; either TRBD1 or TRBD2 may supply D (5 bases each). This CDR3 spans 14 amino acids. With 2 bases removed from V and 0 bases from J, the gap between germline ends came to 11 bases. Germline CDR1 is DFQATT and CDR2 is SNEGSKA (reference sequence).

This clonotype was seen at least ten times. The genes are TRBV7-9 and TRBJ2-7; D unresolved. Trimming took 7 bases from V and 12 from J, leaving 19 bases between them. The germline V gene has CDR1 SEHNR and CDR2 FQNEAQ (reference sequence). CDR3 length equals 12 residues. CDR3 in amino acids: CASKPEGPLLYF. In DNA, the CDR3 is TGTGCCAGCAAACCAGAAGGACCTCTACTGTACTTC. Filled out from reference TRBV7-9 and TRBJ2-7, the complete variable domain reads DTGVSQNPRHKITKRGQNVTFRCDPISEHNRLYWYRQTLGQGPEFLTYFQNEAQLEKSRLLSDRFSAERPKGSFSTLEIQRTEQGDSAMYLCASKPEGPLLYFGPGTRLTVT.

CDR3 nucleotides: TGTGCCAGCAGCTTAACCAGCGGGAGCTTCGGTCCCTACGAGCAGTACTTC. Translation: CASSLTSGSFGPYEQYF. J is TRBJ2-7 and V is TRBV7-2, with 8 bases lining up with TRBD2. The CDR3 length is 17 residues. Germline CDR1 and CDR2: SGHTA and FQGNSA. The V gene end was trimmed by 2 bases and the J gene end by 2 bases; junction bases not matched to a gene: 11.

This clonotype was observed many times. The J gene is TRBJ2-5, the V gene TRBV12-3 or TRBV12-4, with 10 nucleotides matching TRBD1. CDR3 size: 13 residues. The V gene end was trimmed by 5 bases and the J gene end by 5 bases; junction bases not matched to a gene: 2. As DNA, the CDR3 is TGTGCCAGCAGTGTGACAGGGGGCGAGACCCAGTACTTC. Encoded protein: CASSVTGGETQYF.